The clone carrying this TCR beta chain was detected many times. This entry comes from a study of prognosis after radiotherapy for stage I lung cancer. Study-level background: The study gave no patient concurrent therapy with stereotactic body radiotherapy. Post-radiotherapy, distant metastases were observed in four patients (median roughly seven months), whereas no significant progression was observed in approximately 14.

Trimming took off 7 bases at V and 1 base at J, with 7 bases between the two ends. The CDR3 sequence is 12 residues long. Per germline, CDR1 MGHDK and CDR2 SYGVNS. The genomic DNA TCR beta CDR3 region underwent two rounds of multiplex PCR. Primers (each specific to one TRBV or TRBJ gene) were used in first-round PCR. TCRdb processed the multiplex PCR reads anew with MiXCR; each CDR3 protein has one entry. The data hold about 36,000 distinct CDR3 sequences, with 30% to 35% observed a single time. This material consisted of PBMCs, taken before or after stereotactic body radiation therapy (not recorded which). The TCR was taken from a donor aged 50 or older with non-small cell lung cancer. V usage is TRBV25-1 and J usage is TRBJ1-1; D not certain. The CDR3 coding sequence is TGTGCCAGCATTAATCCGAACACTGAAGCTTTCTTT. This codes for CASINPNTEAFF.